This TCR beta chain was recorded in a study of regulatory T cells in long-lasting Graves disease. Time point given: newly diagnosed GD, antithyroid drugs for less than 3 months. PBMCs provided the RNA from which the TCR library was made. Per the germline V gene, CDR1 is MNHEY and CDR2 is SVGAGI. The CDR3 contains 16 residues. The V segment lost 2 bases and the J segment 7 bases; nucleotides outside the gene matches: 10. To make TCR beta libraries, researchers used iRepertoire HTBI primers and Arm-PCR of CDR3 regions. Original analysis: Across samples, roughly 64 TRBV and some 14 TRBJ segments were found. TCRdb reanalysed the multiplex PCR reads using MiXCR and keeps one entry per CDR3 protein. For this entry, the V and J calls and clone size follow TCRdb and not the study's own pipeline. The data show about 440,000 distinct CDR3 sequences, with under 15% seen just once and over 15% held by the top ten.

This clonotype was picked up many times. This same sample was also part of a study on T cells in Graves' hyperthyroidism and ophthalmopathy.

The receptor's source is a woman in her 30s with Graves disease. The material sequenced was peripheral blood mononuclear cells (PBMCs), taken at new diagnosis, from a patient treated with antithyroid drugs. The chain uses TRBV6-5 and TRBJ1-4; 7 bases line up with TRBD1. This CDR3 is CASSYLWTGRGEKLFF. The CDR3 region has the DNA TGTGCCAGCAGTTACCTCTGGACAGGCCGAGGTGAAAAACTGTTTTTT.